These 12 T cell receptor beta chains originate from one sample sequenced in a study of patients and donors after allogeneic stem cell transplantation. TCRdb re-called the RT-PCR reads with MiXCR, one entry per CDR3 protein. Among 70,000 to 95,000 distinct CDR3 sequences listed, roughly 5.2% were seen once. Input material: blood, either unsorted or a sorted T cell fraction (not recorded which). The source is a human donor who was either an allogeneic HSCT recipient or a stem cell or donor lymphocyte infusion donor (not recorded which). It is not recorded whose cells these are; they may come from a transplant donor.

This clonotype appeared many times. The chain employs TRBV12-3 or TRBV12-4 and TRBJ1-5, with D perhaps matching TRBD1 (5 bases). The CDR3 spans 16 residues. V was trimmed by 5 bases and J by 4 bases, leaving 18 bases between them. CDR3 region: CASSPAGQGANQPQHF. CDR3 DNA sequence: TGTGCCAGCAGTCCCGCCGGACAAGGGGCGAATCAGCCCCAGCATTTT.

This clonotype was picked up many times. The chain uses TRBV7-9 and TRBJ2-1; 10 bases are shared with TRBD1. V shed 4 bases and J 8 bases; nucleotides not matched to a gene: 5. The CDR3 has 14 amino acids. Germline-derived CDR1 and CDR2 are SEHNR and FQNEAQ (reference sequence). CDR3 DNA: TGTGCCAGCAGCTCCAGGACAGGGGGGGATGAGCAGTTCTTC. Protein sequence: CASSSRTGGDEQFF.

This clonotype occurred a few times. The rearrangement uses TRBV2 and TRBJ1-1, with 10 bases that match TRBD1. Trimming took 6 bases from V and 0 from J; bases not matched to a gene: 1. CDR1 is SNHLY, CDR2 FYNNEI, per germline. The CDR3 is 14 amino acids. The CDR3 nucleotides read TGTGCCAGCAGGGACAGGGGGATGAACACTGAAGCTTTCTTT. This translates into CASRDRGMNTEAFF.

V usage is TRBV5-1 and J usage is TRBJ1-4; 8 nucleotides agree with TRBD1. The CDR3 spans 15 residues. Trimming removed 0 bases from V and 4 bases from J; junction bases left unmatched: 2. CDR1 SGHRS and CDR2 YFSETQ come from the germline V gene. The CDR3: CASSLVTGDNEKLFF. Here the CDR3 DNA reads TGCGCCAGCAGCTTGGTGACAGGGGATAATGAAAAACTGTTTTTT.

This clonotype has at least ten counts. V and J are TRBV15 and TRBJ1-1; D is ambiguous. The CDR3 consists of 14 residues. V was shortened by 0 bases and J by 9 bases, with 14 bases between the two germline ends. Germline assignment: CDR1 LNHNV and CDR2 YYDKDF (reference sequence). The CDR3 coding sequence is TGTGCCACCAGCAGAGATCAGCGGCAGTTAAAAGCTTTCTTT. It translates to CATSRDQRQLKAFF.

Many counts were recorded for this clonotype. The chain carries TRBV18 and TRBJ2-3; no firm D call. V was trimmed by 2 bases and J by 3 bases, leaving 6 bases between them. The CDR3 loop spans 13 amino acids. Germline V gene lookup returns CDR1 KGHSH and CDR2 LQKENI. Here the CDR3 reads CASSPGFTDTQYF. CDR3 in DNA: TGTGCCAGCTCACCAGGGTTTACAGATACGCAGTATTTT.

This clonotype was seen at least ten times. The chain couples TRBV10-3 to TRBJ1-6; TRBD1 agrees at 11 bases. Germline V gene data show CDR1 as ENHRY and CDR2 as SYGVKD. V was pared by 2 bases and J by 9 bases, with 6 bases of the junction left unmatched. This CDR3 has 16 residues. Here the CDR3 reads CAISEPGQGASSPLHF. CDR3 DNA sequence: TGTGCCATCAGTGAGCCCGGACAGGGGGCGAGTTCACCCCTCCACTTT.

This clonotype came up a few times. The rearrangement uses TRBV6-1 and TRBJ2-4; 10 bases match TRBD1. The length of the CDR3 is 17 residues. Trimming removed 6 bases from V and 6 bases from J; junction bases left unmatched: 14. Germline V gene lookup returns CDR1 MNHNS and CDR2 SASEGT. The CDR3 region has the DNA TGTGCCAGCAGCTCCTACTTGGGACAGGGGTTCGGAAACATTCAGTACTTC. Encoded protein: CASSSYLGQGFGNIQYF.

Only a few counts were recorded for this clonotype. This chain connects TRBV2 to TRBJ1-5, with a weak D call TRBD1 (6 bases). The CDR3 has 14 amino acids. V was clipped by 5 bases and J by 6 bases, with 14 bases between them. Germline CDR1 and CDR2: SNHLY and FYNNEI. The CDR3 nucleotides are TGTGCCAGCAGTCCACAGGGTTCCGGTCAGCCCCAGCATTTT. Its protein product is CASSPQGSGQPQHF.

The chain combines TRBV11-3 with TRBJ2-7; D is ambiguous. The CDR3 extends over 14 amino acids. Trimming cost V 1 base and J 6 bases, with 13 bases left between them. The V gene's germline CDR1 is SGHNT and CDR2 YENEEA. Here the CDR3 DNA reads TGTGCCAGCAGCTTAGTAAGGGTACAGACCGAGCAGTACTTC. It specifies CASSLVRVQTEQYF.

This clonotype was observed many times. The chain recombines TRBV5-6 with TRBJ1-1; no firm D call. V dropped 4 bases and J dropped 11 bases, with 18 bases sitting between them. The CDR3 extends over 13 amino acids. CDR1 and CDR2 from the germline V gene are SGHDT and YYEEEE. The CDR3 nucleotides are TGTGCCAGCAGCCCGGTAGGACGGGGTGAGGCTTTCTTT. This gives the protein CASSPVGRGEAFF.

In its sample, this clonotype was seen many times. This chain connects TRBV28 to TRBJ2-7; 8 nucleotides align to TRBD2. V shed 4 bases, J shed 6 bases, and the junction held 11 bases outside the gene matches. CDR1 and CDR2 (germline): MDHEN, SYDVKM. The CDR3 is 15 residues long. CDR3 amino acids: CASSSFGTSLREQYF. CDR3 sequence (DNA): TGTGCCAGCAGTTCTTTCGGGACTAGTCTCCGCGAGCAGTACTTC. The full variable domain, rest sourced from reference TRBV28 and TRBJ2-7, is DVKVTQSSRYLVKRTGEKVFLECVQDMDHENMFWYRQDPGLGLRLIYFSYDVKMKEKGDIPEGYSVSREKKERFSLILESASTNQTSMYLCASSSFGTSLREQYFGPGTRLTVT.